This T cell receptor (beta chain) was recovered during a study of T cells in Graves' hyperthyroidism and ophthalmopathy. Study-level findings and limits: Among thyroid clonotypes expanded above 0.001, most also appeared in blood.

Using RNA transcripts as the source, TCR beta CDR3 regions were amplified. A first-round RT-PCR of the TCR CDR3 used the HTBI primer set. TCRdb fed the multiplex PCR reads into MiXCR, producing one record per CDR3 protein. The sample shows about 600,000 distinct CDR3 sequences, about 14% of them seen only once. Germline values: CDR1 SNHLY, CDR2 FYNNEI. V lost 1 base and J lost 1, with 11 bases in between. CDR3 length equals 15 residues. Criteria for exclusion of patients were uncontrolled infection, other autoimmune disease, pregnancy or lactation. Diagnosis rested on symptoms, serum thyroxine and TRAb, thyroid ultrasound, and orbital computed tomography. PBMCs stemmed from about 9.7 ml fresh peripheral blood. This clonotype turned up a few times. The antigen remains unidentified.

J is TRBJ2-7 and V is TRBV2; no clear D. Material: blood. The clonotype comes from a young woman with Graves' ophthalmopathy. The CDR3: CASSEVVGPSYEQYF. In DNA form, the CDR3 reads TGTGCCAGCAGTGAAGTTGTAGGCCCGTCCTACGAGCAGTACTTC.